This T cell receptor (beta chain) came from a study of cytomegalovirus exposure and HLA in healthy donors. Notes on this clone: Its antigen remains unknown.

Notes on the study in general: Under 20,000 TCR beta sequences were associated with HLA alleles at 0.05 false discovery rate in a later analysis. As a later analysis showed, a missense DCLRE1C variant was linked to trimming of TCR beta V- and J-genes.

Germline loops: CDR1 LNHDA, CDR2 SQIVND (reference sequence). The CDR3 covers 16 residues. V was clipped by 2 bases and J by 2 bases, with 15 bases between them. Researchers ran the PCR with 60 Vbeta and 13 Jbeta primers. In the original processing: In a later analysis, of roughly 83 million unique beta chains, roughly 10 million appeared in at least two donors. Clones were read by immunoSEQ multiplex PCR, and TCRdb kept only the in-frame ones, dropping some. The DNA gave D and trimming, while V, J and clone size come from that table. The sample has roughly 150,000 clones, about 75% seen once. The TCR comes from a man younger than 35 in good health and CMV-seropositive. This chain connects TRBV19 to TRBJ2-5, with D perhaps TRBD1 (5 bases). Sequenced sample: PBMCs. In nucleotides, the CDR3 is TGTGCCAGTAGTATAAGGGCAGGGCCTTTACAAGAGACCCAGTACTTC. As protein: CASSIRAGPLQETQYF.